This section outlines one T cell receptor (beta chain) sequence together with its context. The clone's antigen remains unknown. No base quality information exists; no much larger clone differs at one position. In the germline V gene, CDR1 corresponds to SNHLY and CDR2 to FYNNEI. Germline trimming amounts to 5 bases on V and 0 bases on J, with 3 as the count of junction bases outside the gene matches. The CDR3 holds 14 amino acids from the cysteine to the phenylalanine. Just the 42-base CDR3 DNA is kept, in frame starting at base 1. Each clonotype received, on average, 10x coverage in deep resolution sequencing performed on a MiSeq, where the target depth lay between 1 in 1 million and 1 in 200,000 T cells. TCR beta libraries were generated with the immunoSEQ hsTCRB Kit. The source study handled its data this way. ImmunoSEQ Data Assistant and ImmunoSEQ Analyzer were used for data analysis, and V, D and J genes were assigned according to IMGT definitions. Clonality was computed as one minus normalized Shannon entropy of productive rearrangement frequencies, ranging from 0 to 1. Public clonotype analysis was restricted to overrepresented clonotypes comprising at least 0.05% of each patient's repertoire. Repertoires from some twelve age-matched healthy donors in immuneACCESS were used as clonality controls. In its TCRdb copy, this immuneACCESS table keeps in-frame sequences only and misses some clones. Where compared with another copy, unresolved V genes explain less than half of these, and the others have no known cause. V, J and clone size are taken as reported in that table, and D and trimming were inferred from the DNA itself. For this sample the table gives some 150,000 clones, of which 60% to 85% were detected only once. Under 35% of the sample belongs to the ten largest clones.

This sample is part of a study of cytotoxic CD8 clonotypes in ibrutinib-treated CLL (dated by TCRdb to the early 2020s). About the full investigation: The cohort was composed of 11 relapsed/refractory and approximately 14 treatment-naive patients; IGHV unmutated status was identified in roughly 17 patients. Responses were partial in around 24 patients and complete in 2; after median about 5.5 years follow-up, roughly 14 stayed in remission and around 12 progressed. Response samples were taken after a median of 12 months on treatment, ranging from about 6 to 36 months. An average of about 250,000 productive templates and 94,082 productive rearrangements was obtained per sample. Of the roughly 86 people in the trial, approximately 26 had longitudinal samples available. Cryopreserved peripheral blood mononuclear cells were obtained prior to treatment, at the time of response, and at either disease progression or sustained remission. Every remission and progressive disease sample was obtained while ibrutinib was still being received by the patients. What the research found in general, with its limitations: Baseline clonality was found to be higher than that of age-matched healthy donors and was strongly correlated with circulating CD8+ T-cell counts. Public clonotypes were found to be uncommon and were observed to contract or remain stable during treatment; the increase in clonality was shown to reflect expansion of private clonotypes at ibrutinib response. An increase in clonality was observed at ibrutinib response, with clonality remaining stable during sustained remission and falling back toward baseline at progression. Lymph node repertoires were not examined, and the timing of sampling was not matched between patients in sustained remission and those whose disease progressed.

The intended sense of this specimen's time point label: about twelve months on ibrutinib. Approximately 2 micrograms of genomic DNA were extracted from cryopreserved PBMCs for TCR beta library preparation. Longitudinal blood samples from CLL patients on ibrutinib monotherapy underwent high-throughput TCR beta sequencing. The patients took part in an open-label, single-center phase 2 trial of ibrutinib monotherapy. This clonotype originated in a human donor with chronic lymphocytic leukemia. Specimen: PBMCs, collected after 12 months of ibrutinib treatment. This sequence uses TRBV2 and TRBJ1-1, with TRBD1 identical over 7 junction bases. The bases read TGTGCCAGCAGTCAACAGGGGATGAACACTGAAGCTTTCTTT. The resulting protein is CASSQQGMNTEAFF.